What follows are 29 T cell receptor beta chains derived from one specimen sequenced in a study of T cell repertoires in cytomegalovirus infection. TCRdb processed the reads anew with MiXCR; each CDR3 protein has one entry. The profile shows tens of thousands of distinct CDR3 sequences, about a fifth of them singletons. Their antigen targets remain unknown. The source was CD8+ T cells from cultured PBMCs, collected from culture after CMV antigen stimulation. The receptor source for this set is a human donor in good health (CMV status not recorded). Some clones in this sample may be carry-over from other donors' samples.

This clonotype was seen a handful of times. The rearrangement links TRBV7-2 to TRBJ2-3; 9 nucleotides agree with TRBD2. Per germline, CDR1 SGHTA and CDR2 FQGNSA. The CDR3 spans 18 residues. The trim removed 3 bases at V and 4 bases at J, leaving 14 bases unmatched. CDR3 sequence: CASSFRATSGSLADTQYF. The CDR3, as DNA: TGTGCCAGCAGCTTTAGGGCGACTAGCGGAAGCCTCGCAGATACGCAGTATTTT.

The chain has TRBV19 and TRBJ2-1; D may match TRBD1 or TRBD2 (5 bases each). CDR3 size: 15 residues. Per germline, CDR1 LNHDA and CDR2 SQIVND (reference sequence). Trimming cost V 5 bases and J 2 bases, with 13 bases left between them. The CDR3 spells CASSLGPSPYNEQFF. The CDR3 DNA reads TGTGCCAGTAGTCTGGGACCGAGCCCCTACAATGAGCAGTTCTTC.

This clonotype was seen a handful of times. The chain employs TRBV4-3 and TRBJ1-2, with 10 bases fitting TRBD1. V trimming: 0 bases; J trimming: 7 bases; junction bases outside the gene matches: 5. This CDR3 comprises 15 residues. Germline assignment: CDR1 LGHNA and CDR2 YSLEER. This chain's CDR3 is CASSQDRQGATGYTF. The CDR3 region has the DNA TGCGCCAGCAGCCAAGATAGACAGGGGGCGACTGGCTACACCTTC.

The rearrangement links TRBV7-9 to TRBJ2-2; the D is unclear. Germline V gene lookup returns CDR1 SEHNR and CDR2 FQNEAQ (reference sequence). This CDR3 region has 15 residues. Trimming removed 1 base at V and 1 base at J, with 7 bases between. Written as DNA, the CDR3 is TGTGCCAGCAGCTTAGGGTCGAGGAACACCGGGGAGCTGTTTTTT. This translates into CASSLGSRNTGELFF.

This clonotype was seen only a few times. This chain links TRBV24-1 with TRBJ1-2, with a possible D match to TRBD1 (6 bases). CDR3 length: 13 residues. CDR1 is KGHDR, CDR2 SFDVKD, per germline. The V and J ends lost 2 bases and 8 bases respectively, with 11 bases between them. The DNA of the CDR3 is TGTGCCACCAGTGATTATACAGGGTTCGGCTACACCTTC. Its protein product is CATSDYTGFGYTF.

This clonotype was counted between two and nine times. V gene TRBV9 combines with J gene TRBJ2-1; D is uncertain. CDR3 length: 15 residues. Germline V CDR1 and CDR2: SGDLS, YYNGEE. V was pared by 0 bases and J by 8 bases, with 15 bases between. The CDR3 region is CASSVERWNYHEQFF. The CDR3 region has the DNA TGTGCCAGCAGCGTAGAAAGGTGGAACTATCATGAGCAGTTCTTC.

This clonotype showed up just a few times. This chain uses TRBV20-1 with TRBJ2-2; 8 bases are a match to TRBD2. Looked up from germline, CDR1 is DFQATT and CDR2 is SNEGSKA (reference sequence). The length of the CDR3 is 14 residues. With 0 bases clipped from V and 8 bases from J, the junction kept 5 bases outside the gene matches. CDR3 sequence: CSARDGGGSGELFF. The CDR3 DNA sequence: TGCAGTGCTAGAGATGGCGGGGGGTCTGGGGAGCTGTTTTTT.

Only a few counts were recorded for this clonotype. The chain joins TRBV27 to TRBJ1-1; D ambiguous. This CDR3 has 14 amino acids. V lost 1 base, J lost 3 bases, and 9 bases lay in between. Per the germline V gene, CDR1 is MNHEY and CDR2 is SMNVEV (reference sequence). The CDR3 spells CASSLFWTDTEAFF. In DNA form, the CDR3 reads TGTGCCAGCAGTTTATTTTGGACGGACACTGAAGCTTTCTTT.

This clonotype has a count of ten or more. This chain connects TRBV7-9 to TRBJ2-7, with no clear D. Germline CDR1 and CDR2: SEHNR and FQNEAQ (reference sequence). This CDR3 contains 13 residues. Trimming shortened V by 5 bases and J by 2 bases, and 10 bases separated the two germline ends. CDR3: CASSPPVAYEQYF. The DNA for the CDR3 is TGTGCCAGCAGCCCCCCGGTTGCCTACGAGCAGTACTTC.

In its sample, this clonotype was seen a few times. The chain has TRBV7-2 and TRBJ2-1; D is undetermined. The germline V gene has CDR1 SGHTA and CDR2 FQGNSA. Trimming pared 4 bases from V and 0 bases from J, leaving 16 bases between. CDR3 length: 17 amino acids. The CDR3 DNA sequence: TGTGCCAGCAGCTCGTTGACACGCCTTAGCTCCTACAATGAGCAGTTCTTC. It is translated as CASSSLTRLSSYNEQFF. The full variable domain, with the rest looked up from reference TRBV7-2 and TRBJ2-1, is GAGVSQSPSNKVTEKGKDVELRCDPISGHTALYWYRQSLGQGLEFLIYFQGNSAPDKSGLPSDRFSAERTGGSVSTLTIQRTQQEDSAVYLCASSSLTRLSSYNEQFFGPGTRLTVL.

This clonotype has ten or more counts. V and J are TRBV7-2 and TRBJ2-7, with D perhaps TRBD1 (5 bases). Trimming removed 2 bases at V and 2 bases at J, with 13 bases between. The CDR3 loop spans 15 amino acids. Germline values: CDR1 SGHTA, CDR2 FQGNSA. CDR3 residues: CASSLKGVYPYEQYF. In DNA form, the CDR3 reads TGTGCCAGCAGCTTAAAAGGGGTCTATCCCTACGAGCAGTACTTC.

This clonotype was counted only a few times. This chain's CDR3 is CASSFGQGDQPQHF. The CDR3 nucleotides read TGTGCCAGCAGCTTCGGACAGGGTGATCAGCCCCAGCATTTT. The chain carries TRBV7-2 and TRBJ1-5; 8 bases match TRBD1. With V trimmed by 3 bases and J by 5 bases, 3 bases remained unmatched. The CDR3 length is 14 residues. The germline V gene has CDR1 SGHTA and CDR2 FQGNSA.

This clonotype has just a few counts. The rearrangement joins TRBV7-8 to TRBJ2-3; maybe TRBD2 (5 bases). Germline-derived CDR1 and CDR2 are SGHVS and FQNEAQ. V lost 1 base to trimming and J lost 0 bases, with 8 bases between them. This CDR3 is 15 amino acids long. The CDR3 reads CASSLDAGSTDTQYF. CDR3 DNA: TGTGCCAGCAGCTTAGACGCGGGTAGCACAGATACGCAGTATTTT.

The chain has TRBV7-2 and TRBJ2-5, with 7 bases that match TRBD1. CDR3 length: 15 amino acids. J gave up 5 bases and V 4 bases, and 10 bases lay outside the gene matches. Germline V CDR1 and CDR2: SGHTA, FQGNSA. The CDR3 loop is CASSSGTVRGETQYF. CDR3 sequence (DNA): TGTGCCAGCAGCTCAGGGACAGTACGAGGGGAGACCCAGTACTTC.

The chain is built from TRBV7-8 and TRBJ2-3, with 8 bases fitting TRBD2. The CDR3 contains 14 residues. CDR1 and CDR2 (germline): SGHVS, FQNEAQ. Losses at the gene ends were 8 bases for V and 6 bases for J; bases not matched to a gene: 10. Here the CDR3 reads CASFSGTSRDTQYF. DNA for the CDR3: TGTGCCAGCTTTTCTGGGACTAGTCGCGATACGCAGTATTTT.

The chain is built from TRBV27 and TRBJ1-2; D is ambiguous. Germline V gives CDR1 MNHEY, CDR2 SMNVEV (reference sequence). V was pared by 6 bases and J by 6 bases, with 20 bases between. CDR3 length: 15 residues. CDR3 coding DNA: TGTGCCAGCAGCCCTAGCCGCGGAAATATAAATGGCTACACCTTC. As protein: CASSPSRGNINGYTF.

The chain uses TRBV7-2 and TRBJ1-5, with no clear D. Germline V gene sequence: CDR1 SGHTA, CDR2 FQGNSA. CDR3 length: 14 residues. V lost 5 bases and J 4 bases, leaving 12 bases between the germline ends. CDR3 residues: CASSPGRQNQPQHF. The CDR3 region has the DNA TGTGCCAGCAGCCCCGGACGGCAGAATCAGCCCCAGCATTTT.

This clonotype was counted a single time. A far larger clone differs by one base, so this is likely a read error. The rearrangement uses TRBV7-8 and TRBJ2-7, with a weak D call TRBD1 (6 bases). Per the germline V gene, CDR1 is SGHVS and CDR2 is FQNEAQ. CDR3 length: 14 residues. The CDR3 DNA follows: TGTGCCCGCAGCTTCGACAGGCCCGGGGACGAGCAGTACTTC. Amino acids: CARSFDRPGDEQYF.

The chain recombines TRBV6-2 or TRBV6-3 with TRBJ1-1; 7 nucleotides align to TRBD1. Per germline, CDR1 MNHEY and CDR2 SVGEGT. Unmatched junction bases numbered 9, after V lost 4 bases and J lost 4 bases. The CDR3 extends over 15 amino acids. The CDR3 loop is CASSSPTGYITEAFF. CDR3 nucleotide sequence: TGTGCCAGCAGTTCGCCGACAGGGTATATCACTGAAGCTTTCTTT.

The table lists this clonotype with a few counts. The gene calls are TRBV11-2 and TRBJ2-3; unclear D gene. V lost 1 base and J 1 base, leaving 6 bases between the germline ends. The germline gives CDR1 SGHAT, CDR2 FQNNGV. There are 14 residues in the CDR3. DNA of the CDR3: TGTGCCAGCAGCTTAGGCACAGGCACAGATACGCAGTATTTT. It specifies CASSLGTGTDTQYF.

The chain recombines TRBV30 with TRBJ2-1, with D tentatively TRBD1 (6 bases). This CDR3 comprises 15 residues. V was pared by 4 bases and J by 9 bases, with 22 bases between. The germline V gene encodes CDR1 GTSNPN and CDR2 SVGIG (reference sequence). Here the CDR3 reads CAWTLRGKFGTEQFF. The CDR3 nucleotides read TGTGCCTGGACCCTCAGGGGCAAGTTCGGTACTGAGCAGTTCTTC. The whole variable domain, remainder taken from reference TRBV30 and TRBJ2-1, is SQTIHQWPATLVQPVGSPLSLECTVEGTSNPNLYWYRQAAGRGLQLLFYSVGIGQISSEVPQNLSASRPQDRQFILSSKKLLLSDSGFYLCAWTLRGKFGTEQFFGPGTRLTVL.

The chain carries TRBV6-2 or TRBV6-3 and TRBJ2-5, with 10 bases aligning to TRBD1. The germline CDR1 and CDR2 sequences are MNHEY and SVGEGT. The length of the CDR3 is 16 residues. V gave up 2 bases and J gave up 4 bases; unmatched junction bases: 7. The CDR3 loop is CASSYPGQGKRETQYF. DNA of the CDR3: TGTGCCAGCAGTTACCCGGGACAGGGGAAGCGAGAGACCCAGTACTTC.

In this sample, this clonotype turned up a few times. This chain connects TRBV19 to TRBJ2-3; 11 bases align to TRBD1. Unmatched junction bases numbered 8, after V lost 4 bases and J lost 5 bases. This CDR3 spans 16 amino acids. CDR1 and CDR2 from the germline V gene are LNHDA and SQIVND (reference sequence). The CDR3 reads CASSRIRDRGVDTQYF. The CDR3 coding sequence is TGTGCCAGTAGTAGGATCCGGGACAGGGGGGTAGATACGCAGTATTTT.

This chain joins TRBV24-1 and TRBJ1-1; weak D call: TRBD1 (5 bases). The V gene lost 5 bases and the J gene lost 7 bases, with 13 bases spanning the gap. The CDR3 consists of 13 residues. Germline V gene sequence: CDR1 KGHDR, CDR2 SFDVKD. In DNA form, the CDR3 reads TGTGCCACCAGTGTGGAGGGGTCGAGTGAAGCTTTCTTT. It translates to CATSVEGSSEAFF.

The DNA of the CDR3 is TGTGCCAGCAGTGAAATTTTAGCGGGAGGCCTCTACAATGAGCAGTTCTTC. Its translation: CASSEILAGGLYNEQFF. The rearrangement joins TRBV2 to TRBJ2-1, with 10 bases aligning to TRBD2. After removal of 2 bases from V and 3 bases from J, the junction contained 7 bases not matched to a gene. There are 17 residues in the CDR3. Germline V gives CDR1 SNHLY, CDR2 FYNNEI.

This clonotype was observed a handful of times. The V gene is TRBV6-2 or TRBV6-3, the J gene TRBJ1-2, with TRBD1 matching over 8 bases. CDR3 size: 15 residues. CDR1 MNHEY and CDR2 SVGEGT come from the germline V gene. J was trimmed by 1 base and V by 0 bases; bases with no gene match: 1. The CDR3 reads CASSYSTGDNYGYTF. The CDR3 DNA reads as TGTGCCAGCAGTTACTCGACAGGGGATAACTATGGCTACACCTTC.

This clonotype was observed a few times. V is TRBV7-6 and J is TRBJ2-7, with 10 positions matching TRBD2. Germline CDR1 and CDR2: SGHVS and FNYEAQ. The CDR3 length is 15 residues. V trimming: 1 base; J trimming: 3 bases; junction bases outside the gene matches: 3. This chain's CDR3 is CASSLERTSGYEQYF. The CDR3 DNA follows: TGTGCCAGCAGCTTAGAAAGGACTAGCGGCTACGAGCAGTACTTC.

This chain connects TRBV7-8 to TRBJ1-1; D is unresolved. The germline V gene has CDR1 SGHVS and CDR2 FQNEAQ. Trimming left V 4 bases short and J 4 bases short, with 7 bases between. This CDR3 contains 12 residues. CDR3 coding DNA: TGTGCCAGCAGCTCGGGTCGCACTGAAGCTTTCTTT. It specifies CASSSGRTEAFF.

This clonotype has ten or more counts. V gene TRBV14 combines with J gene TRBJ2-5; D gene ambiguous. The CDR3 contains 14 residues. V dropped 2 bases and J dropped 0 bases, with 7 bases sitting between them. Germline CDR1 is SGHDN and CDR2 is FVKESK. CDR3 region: CASSQHNYQETQYF. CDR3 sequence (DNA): TGTGCCAGCAGCCAACATAATTACCAAGAGACCCAGTACTTC.